The 18 T cell receptor beta chains given below trace back to one sample, sequenced in a study of cytomegalovirus exposure and HLA in healthy donors. Use of 60 Vbeta and 13 Jbeta primers characterized the PCR. This table comes from immunoSEQ multiplex PCR, and its TCRdb copy is limited to in-frame clones, with some not included. The sample has 95,000 to 150,000 clones; 75% to 90% are singletons. Specimen: PBMCs. The receptors derive from a man aged 25 to 40 in good health and CMV-seronegative.

V and J are TRBV2 and TRBJ2-7; 8 bases are a match to TRBD1. CDR1 and CDR2 from the germline V gene are SNHLY and FYNNEI. V trimming: 5 bases; J trimming: 6 bases; junction bases outside the gene matches: 15. The CDR3 consists of 16 residues. CDR3 DNA: TGTGCCAGCAGTCGAGACGGACAGGGAGGAATGGTCGAGCAGTACTTC. It codes for CASSRDGQGGMVEQYF.

This sequence joins TRBV7-9 and TRBJ1-1; tentative D call: TRBD1 (6 bases). The CDR3 has 16 residues. Germline V gives CDR1 SEHNR, CDR2 FQNEAQ (reference sequence). Trimming removed 1 base from V and 5 bases from J, with 17 bases in between. The CDR3 protein is CASSLGGGLPKTEAFF. The CDR3 DNA reads TGTGCCAGCAGCTTAGGAGGGGGTTTGCCCAAGACTGAAGCTTTCTTT.

Notes on this clone: The junction differs from germline at one of its ends, possibly a read error. The V and J genes are TRBV27 and TRBJ2-6; D is perhaps TRBD1 (5 bases). This CDR3 has 14 residues. Germline CDR1 is MNHEY and CDR2 is SMNVEV (reference sequence). CDR3 DNA: TGTGCCACCGCCATCTATTCTGGGGCCAACGGCCTGACTTTC. As protein: CATAIYSGANGLTF.

This clone has only one observation. The chain couples TRBV28 to TRBJ1-6, with D possibly matching TRBD1 (6 bases). Germline V lookup: CDR1 MDHEN, CDR2 SYDVKM. The CDR3 is 15 amino acids. The V end was cut by 2 bases, the J end by 1 base, with 6 bases between. CDR3 sequence: CASSLQGSYNSPLHF. CDR3 in DNA: TGTGCCAGCAGTTTACAGGGGTCCTATAATTCACCCCTCCACTTT.

With regard to this clone: At one end the junction does not follow the germline gene, possibly because of a read error. J is TRBJ2-3 and V is TRBV7-2; 16 nucleotides agree with TRBD2. Germline assignment: CDR1 SGHTA and CDR2 FQGNSA. The CDR3 is 16 amino acids. The DNA of the CDR3 is TGTGCCAGCAGCTTAGCCACCGGGACTAGCGGGGGGGCACCTCCTTTT. Amino acids: CASSLATGTSGGAPPF. Drawing the rest from reference TRBV7-2 and TRBJ2-3, the complete variable domain is GAGVSQSPSNKVTEKGKDVELRCDPISGHTALYWYRQSLGQGLEFLIYFQGNSAPDKSGLPSDRFSAERTGGSVSTLTIQRTQQEDSAVYLCASSLATGTSGGAPPFGPGTRLTVL.

V usage is TRBV9 and J usage is TRBJ1-1; D gene unclear. In germline, CDR1 is SGDLS, CDR2 YYNGEE. This CDR3 is 16 amino acids long. Trimming left V 1 base short and J 2 bases short, with 15 bases between. The CDR3 reads CASSVITAPTNTEAFF. DNA of the CDR3: TGTGCCAGCAGCGTAATCACAGCCCCTACCAACACTGAAGCTTTCTTT.

As to this clone: The junction does not match germline at one end; this may be a read error. The chain links TRBV7-9 to TRBJ1-1; possibly TRBD1 for D (5 bases). The germline gives CDR1 SEHNR, CDR2 FQNEAQ (reference sequence). This CDR3 is 14 amino acids long. CDR3 region: CSSSLDGGRAEAFF. CDR3 bases: TGTTCCAGCAGCTTAGATGGGGGGAGGGCTGAAGCTTTCTTT.

With regard to this clone: Relative to the germline gene, one junction end is altered; a read error may explain this. The chain carries TRBV30 and TRBJ1-1; D remains ambiguous. Germline CDR1 reads GTSNPN; CDR2 reads SVGIG (reference sequence). The CDR3 extends over 13 amino acids. CDR3 amino acids: CARSTDLNTEAFF. DNA of the CDR3: TGTGCCCGGAGTACCGACTTGAACACTGAAGCTTTCTTT.

The rearrangement joins TRBV29-1 to TRBJ2-7; TRBD1 matches 9 bases. The CDR3 covers 16 residues. The J segment lost 3 bases and the V segment lost 6 bases, leaving 15 bases of the junction unmatched. CDR1 is SQVTM, CDR2 ANQGSEA, per germline. Here the CDR3 reads CSVVFTEGQGVYEQYF. The CDR3, as DNA: TGCAGCGTCGTATTTACAGAGGGACAGGGAGTCTACGAGCAGTACTTC.

The chain combines TRBV6-5 with TRBJ1-5; D not resolved. This CDR3 is 13 amino acids long. With 6 bases removed from V and 4 bases from J, the gap between germline ends came to 10 bases. Germline V gene sequence: CDR1 MNHEY, CDR2 SVGAGI. The CDR3 coding sequence is TGTGCCAGCAGCCGGGTAGAGAATCAGCCCCAGCATTTT. Its translation is CASSRVENQPQHF.

The CDR3 sequence is CSARWASGDTGELFF. CDR3 nucleotides: TGCAGCGCTCGTTGGGCCAGCGGGGATACCGGGGAGCTGTTTTTT. The chain combines TRBV29-1 with TRBJ2-2, with 7 bases lining up with TRBD2. CDR1 SQVTM and CDR2 ANQGSEA come from the germline V gene. J was trimmed by 5 bases and V by 7 bases; bases with no gene match: 13. The CDR3 consists of 15 residues.

This clone was recorded once. This chain connects TRBV5-1 to TRBJ2-7; 8 nucleotides line up with TRBD1. The CDR3 is made up of 14 amino acids. The germline CDR1 and CDR2 sequences are SGHRS and YFSETQ. V lost 4 bases, J lost 6 bases, and 9 bases stayed unmatched. The CDR3 nucleotides are TGCGCCAGCAGCGAGGGGACAGGTATTTCCGAGCAGTACTTC. Translating gives CASSEGTGISEQYF.

The CDR3 DNA follows: TGTGCCAGTAGTGGGGCAGGGGAGATTGGCTACACCTTC. Its protein is CASSGAGEIGYTF. The chain carries TRBV19 and TRBJ1-2, with D perhaps TRBD1 (6 bases). Germline CDR1 LNHDA, CDR2 SQIVND (reference sequence). This CDR3 contains 13 residues. V was pared by 5 bases and J by 7 bases, with 14 bases between.

The V call is TRBV28, the J call TRBJ2-7; TRBD1 matches 8 bases. The germline CDR1 and CDR2 sequences are MDHEN and SYDVKM. After removal of 6 bases from V and 3 bases from J, the junction contained 10 bases not matched to a gene. This CDR3 comprises 15 residues. In nucleotides, the CDR3 is TGTGCCAGCAGAAGGGCCGGGACAGGCCGCTACGAGCAGTACTTC. Residues: CASRRAGTGRYEQYF. Full variable domain (outside the CDR3, taken from reference TRBV28 and TRBJ2-7): DVKVTQSSRYLVKRTGEKVFLECVQDMDHENMFWYRQDPGLGLRLIYFSYDVKMKEKGDIPEGYSVSREKKERFSLILESASTNQTSMYLCASRRAGTGRYEQYFGPGTRLTVT.

This chain connects TRBV9 to TRBJ2-3; 8 bases match TRBD2. Unmatched junction bases numbered 9, after V lost 3 bases and J lost 6 bases. Looked up from germline, CDR1 is SGDLS and CDR2 is YYNGEE. The CDR3 runs to 15 residues. In DNA, the CDR3 is TGTGCCAGCAGCGCCATAGCGGGGTGGGGGGATACGCAGTATTTT. It translates to CASSAIAGWGDTQYF.

The J gene is TRBJ2-6, the V gene TRBV7-9, with 11 bases that match TRBD1. Germline CDR1 SEHNR, CDR2 FQNEAQ (reference sequence). V was pared by 6 bases and J by 0 bases, with 7 bases of the junction left unmatched. The CDR3 covers 18 residues. This CDR3 is CASRMPGQGVSGANVLTF. The DNA of the CDR3 is TGTGCCAGCAGAATGCCGGGACAGGGGGTCTCTGGGGCCAACGTCCTGACTTTC.

V usage is TRBV5-1 and J usage is TRBJ2-5; D possibly corresponds to TRBD1 (5 bases). The CDR3 loop spans 14 amino acids. Germline V gene lookup returns CDR1 SGHRS and CDR2 YFSETQ. V lost 0 bases to trimming and J lost 1 base, with 7 bases between them. In DNA form, the CDR3 reads TGCGCCAGCAGCTTGGGACAGATCCAAGAGACCCAGTACTTC. Amino acid sequence: CASSLGQIQETQYF. The full variable domain, rest sourced from reference TRBV5-1 and TRBJ2-5, is KAGVTQTPRYLIKTRGQQVTLSCSPISGHRSVSWYQQTPGQGLQFLFEYFSETQRNKGNFPGRFSGRQFSNSRSEMNVSTLELGDSALYLCASSLGQIQETQYFGPGTRLLVL.

The J gene is TRBJ2-5, the V gene TRBV19; 7 bases agree with TRBD1. With V trimmed by 5 bases and J by 1 base, 13 bases remained unmatched. Germline loops: CDR1 LNHDA, CDR2 SQIVND (reference sequence). CDR3 size: 17 residues. CDR3 region: CASSPYRDSDFQETQYF. The CDR3 nucleotides read TGTGCCAGTAGTCCTTACCGGGACAGTGATTTCCAAGAGACCCAGTACTTC.